This TCR beta chain appears in the sequencing data of a study of OX40 agonist ivuxolimab in advanced cancers. Method: immunoSEQ multiplex PCR; TCRdb's copy keeps in-frame clones and lacks some. The repertoire holds fewer than 85,000 clones, more than 70% seen once, with 0.76% in the top ten. The CDR3 length is 14 residues. Trimming took 5 bases from V and 4 from J; bases not matched to a gene: 3. CDR1 and CDR2 from the germline V gene are MNHEY and SMNVEV (reference sequence). The sample in question was CD4+ or CD8+ T cells sorted from blood, obtained in a trial of the OX40 agonist ivuxolimab. The sequence derives from an adult with an advanced solid tumor such as melanoma, head and neck, liver or kidney cancer. The V gene is TRBV27, the J gene TRBJ2-3; TRBD2 matches 10 bases. Here the CDR3 DNA reads TGTGCCAGCAGTCTCGGACTAGCGGCAGATACGCAGTATTTT. It is translated as CASSLGLAADTQYF.